This is a list of T cell receptor beta chains from one sample in a study of blood T cell repertoires in COVID-19. Libraries were prepared by immunoSEQ multiplex PCR; TCRdb keeps only in-frame clonotypes and omits some of them. The sample holds a few hundred thousand clones, around 82% seen once. The sequenced sample consisted of peripheral blood. The source is a woman aged 45-59 years with acute or convalescent COVID-19. Both conserved end residues are part of each CDR3. The order of the fields is V gene, clone size, CDR3 length, D gene, J gene, CDR3 protein, CDR3 DNA. A D gene is named only where the DNA matches it firmly. The size field is filled for only some rows; it gives once, few, many or a size class.

V gene: TRBV29-1
clone size: -
CDR3 length: 15
D gene: -
J gene: TRBJ2-2
CDR3 protein: CSVGQGNLGSGELFF
CDR3 DNA: TGCAGCGTTGGGCAGGGTAATTTAGGCTCCGGGGAGCTGTTTTTT

V gene: TRBV21-1
clone size: once
CDR3 length: 15
D gene: -
J gene: TRBJ1-2
CDR3 protein: CASSQGTGLLRGYTF
CDR3 DNA: TGTGCCAGCAGCCAAGGGACAGGGCTACTTCGGGGCTACACCTTC

V gene: TRBV7-3
clone size: -
CDR3 length: 14
D gene: TRBD2
J gene: TRBJ2-7
CDR3 protein: CVSNLTSGRYEQYF
CDR3 DNA: TGTGTCAGCAACCTTACTAGCGGGAGGTACGAGCAGTACTTC

V gene: TRBV6-4
clone size: -
CDR3 length: 14
D gene: -
J gene: TRBJ1-2
CDR3 protein: CASSAAGGAGGYTF
CDR3 DNA: TGTGCCAGCAGTGCGGCGGGGGGCGCGGGTGGCTACACCTTC

V gene: TRBV6-5
clone size: -
CDR3 length: 15
D gene: -
J gene: TRBJ1-2
CDR3 protein: CASSKSGEGSYGYTF
CDR3 DNA: TGTGCCAGCAGTAAATCAGGGGAAGGTAGCTATGGCTACACCTTC

V gene: TRBV7-9
clone size: -
CDR3 length: 11
D gene: -
J gene: TRBJ2-3
CDR3 protein: CASSEVDTQYF
CDR3 DNA: TGTGCCAGCAGTGAGGTAGATACGCAGTATTTT

V gene: TRBV3-1/TRBV3-2
clone size: -
CDR3 length: 15
D gene: TRBD1
J gene: TRBJ1-1
CDR3 protein: CASSLDGTGETEAFF
CDR3 DNA: TGTGCCAGCAGCCTGGACGGGACAGGGGAGACTGAAGCTTTCTTT

V gene: TRBV4-1
clone size: once
CDR3 length: 14
D gene: -
J gene: TRBJ2-5
CDR3 protein: CASSPTSSRETQYF
CDR3 DNA: TGCGCCAGCAGCCCCACTAGCAGCCGAGAGACCCAGTACTTC

V gene: TRBV5-1
clone size: few
CDR3 length: 13
D gene: TRBD1
J gene: TRBJ2-5
CDR3 protein: CASSLGQGRLLYF
CDR3 DNA: TGCGCCAGCAGCCTAGGACAGGGTCGTCTCCTGTACTTC

V gene: TRBV27
clone size: -
CDR3 length: 14
D gene: -
J gene: TRBJ2-7
CDR3 protein: CASSLSSVLYEQYF
CDR3 DNA: TGTGCCAGCAGTTTATCGTCAGTTCTTTACGAGCAGTACTTC

V gene: TRBV7-9
clone size: -
CDR3 length: 13
D gene: -
J gene: TRBJ2-5
CDR3 protein: CASSYSDPETQYF
CDR3 DNA: TGTGCCAGCAGCTATAGCGATCCGGAGACCCAGTACTTC

V gene: TRBV19
clone size: few
CDR3 length: 14
D gene: -
J gene: TRBJ1-6
CDR3 protein: CASSIQTENSPLHF
CDR3 DNA: TGTGCCAGTAGTATCCAGACAGAAAATTCACCCCTCCACTTT

V gene: TRBV10-3
clone size: -
CDR3 length: 16
D gene: TRBD2
J gene: TRBJ2-1
CDR3 protein: CAITTSGTRSLDEQFF
CDR3 DNA: TGTGCCATCACCACATCCGGGACTAGAAGTTTGGATGAGCAGTTCTTC